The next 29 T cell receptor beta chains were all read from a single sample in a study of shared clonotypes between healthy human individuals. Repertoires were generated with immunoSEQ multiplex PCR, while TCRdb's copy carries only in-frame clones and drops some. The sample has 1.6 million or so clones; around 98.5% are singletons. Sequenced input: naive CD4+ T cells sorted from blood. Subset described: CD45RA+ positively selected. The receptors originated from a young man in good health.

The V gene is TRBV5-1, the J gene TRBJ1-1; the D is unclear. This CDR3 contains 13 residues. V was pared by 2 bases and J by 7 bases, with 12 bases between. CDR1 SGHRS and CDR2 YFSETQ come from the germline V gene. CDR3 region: CASSFFGPNEAFF. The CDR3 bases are TGCGCCAGCAGCTTTTTCGGACCGAATGAAGCTTTCTTT.

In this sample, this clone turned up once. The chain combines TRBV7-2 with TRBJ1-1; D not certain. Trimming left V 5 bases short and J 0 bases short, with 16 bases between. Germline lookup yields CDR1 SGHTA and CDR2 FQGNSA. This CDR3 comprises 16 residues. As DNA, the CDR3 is TGTGCCAGCAGCCCCCCGGTGGGAGGGATGAACACTGAAGCTTTCTTT. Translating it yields CASSPPVGGMNTEAFF. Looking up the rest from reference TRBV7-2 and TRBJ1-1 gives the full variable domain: GAGVSQSPSNKVTEKGKDVELRCDPISGHTALYWYRQSLGQGLEFLIYFQGNSAPDKSGLPSDRFSAERTGGSVSTLTIQRTQQEDSAVYLCASSPPVGGMNTEAFFGQGTRLTVV.

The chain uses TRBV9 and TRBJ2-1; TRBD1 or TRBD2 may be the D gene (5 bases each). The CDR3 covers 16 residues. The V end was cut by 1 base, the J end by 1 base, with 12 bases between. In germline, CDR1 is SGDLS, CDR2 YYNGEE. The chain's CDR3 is CASSVLSGGSYNEQFF. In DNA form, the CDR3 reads TGTGCCAGCAGCGTATTAAGTGGGGGATCCTACAATGAGCAGTTCTTC.

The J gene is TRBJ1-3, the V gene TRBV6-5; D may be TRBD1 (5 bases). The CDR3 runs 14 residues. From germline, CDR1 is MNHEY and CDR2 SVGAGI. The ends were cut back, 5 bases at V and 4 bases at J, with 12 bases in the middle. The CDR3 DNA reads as TGTGCCAGCAGTCAGACAGTGTCCGGAAACACCATATATTTT. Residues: CASSQTVSGNTIYF.

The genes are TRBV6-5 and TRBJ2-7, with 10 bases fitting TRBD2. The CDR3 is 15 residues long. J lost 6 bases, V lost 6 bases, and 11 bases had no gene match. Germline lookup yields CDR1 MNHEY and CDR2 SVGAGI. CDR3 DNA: TGTGCCAGCAGAAGATGGACTAGCGGCGTAGGCGAGCAGTACTTC. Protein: CASRRWTSGVGEQYF.

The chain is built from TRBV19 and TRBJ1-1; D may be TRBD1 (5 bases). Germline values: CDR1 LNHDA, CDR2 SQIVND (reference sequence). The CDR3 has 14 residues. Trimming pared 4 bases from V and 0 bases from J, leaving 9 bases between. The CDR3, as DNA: TGTGCCAGTAGTAAGCAGGACATGAACACTGAAGCTTTCTTT. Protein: CASSKQDMNTEAFF.

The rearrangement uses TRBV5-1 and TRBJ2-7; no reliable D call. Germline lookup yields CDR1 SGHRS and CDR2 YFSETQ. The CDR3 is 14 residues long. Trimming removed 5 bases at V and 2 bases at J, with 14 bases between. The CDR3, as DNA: TGCGCCAGCAGTTCGGGTCAGATCACCTACGAGCAGTACTTC. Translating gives CASSSGQITYEQYF.

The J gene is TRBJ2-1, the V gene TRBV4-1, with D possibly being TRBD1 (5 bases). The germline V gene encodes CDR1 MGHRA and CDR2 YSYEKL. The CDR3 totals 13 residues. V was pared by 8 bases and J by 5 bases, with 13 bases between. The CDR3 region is CASRTTGNNEQFF. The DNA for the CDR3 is TGCGCCAGCCGAACTACAGGAAACAATGAGCAGTTCTTC.

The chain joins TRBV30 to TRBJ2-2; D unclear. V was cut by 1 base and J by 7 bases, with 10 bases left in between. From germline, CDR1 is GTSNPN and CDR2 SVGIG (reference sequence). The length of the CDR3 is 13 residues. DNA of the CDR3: TGTGCCTGGAGTGAGAAGGCAGTCGGGGAGCTGTTTTTT. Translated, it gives CAWSEKAVGELFF.

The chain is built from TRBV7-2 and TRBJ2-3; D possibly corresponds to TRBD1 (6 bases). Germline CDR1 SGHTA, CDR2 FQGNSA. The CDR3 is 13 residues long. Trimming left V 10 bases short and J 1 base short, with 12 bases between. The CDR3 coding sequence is TGTGCCACCGGCAGGGGAGGCACAGATACGCAGTATTTT. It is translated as CATGRGGTDTQYF.

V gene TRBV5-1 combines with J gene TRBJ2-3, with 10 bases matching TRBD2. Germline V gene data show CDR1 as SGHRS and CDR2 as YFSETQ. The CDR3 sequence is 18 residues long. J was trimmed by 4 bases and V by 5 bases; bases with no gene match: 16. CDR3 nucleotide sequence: TGCGCCAGCAGATTTTCCCCCCCGGGGCTAGCGGGAGCAGATACGCAGTATTTT. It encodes CASRFSPPGLAGADTQYF.

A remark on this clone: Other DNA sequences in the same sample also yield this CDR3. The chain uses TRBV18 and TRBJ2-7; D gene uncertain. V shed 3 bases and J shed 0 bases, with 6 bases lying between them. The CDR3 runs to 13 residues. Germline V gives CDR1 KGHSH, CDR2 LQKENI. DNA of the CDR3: TGTGCCAGCTCACCGCCGAGCTCCTACGAGCAGTACTTC. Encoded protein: CASSPPSSYEQYF.

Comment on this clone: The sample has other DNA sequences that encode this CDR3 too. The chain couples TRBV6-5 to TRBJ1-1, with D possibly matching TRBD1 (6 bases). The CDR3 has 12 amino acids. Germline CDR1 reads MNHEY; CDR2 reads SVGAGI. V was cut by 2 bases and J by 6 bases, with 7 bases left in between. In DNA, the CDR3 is TGTGCCAGCAGTTACGCAGGGGCTGAAGCTTTCTTT. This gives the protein CASSYAGAEAFF.

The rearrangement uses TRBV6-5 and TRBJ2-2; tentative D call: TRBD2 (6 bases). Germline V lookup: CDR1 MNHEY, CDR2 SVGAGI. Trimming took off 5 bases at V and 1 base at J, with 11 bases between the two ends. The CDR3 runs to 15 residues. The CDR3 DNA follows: TGTGCCAGCAGTCTGGAGGGCCGGAACACCGGGGAGCTGTTTTTT. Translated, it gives CASSLEGRNTGELFF.

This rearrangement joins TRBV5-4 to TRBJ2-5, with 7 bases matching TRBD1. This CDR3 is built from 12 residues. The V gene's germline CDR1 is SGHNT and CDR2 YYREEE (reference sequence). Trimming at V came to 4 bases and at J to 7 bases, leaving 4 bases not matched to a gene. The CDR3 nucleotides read TGTGCCAGCAGCCGGGACAGTACGACCCAGTACTTC. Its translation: CASSRDSTTQYF.

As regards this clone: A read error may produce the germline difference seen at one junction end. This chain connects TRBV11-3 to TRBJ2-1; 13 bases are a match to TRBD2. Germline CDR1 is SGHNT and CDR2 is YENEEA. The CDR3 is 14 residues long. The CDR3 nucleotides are TGTGCCAGCAGCCCGGGAACTAGCGGGAGGGGACCTGTCTTC. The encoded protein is CASSPGTSGRGPVF.

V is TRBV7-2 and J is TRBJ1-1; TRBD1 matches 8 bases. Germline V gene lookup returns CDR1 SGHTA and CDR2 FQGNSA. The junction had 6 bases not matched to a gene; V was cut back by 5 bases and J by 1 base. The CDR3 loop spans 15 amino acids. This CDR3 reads CASSPSQGGNTEAFF. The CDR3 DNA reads TGTGCCAGCAGCCCCTCACAGGGGGGGAACACTGAAGCTTTCTTT. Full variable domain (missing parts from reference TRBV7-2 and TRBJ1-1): GAGVSQSPSNKVTEKGKDVELRCDPISGHTALYWYRQSLGQGLEFLIYFQGNSAPDKSGLPSDRFSAERTGGSVSTLTIQRTQQEDSAVYLCASSPSQGGNTEAFFGQGTRLTVV.

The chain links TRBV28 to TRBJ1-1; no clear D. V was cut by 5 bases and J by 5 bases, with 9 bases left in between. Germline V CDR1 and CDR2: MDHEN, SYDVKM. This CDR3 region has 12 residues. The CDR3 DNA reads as TGTGCCAGCAGTCCAGTATGGACTGAAGCTTTCTTT. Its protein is CASSPVWTEAFF.

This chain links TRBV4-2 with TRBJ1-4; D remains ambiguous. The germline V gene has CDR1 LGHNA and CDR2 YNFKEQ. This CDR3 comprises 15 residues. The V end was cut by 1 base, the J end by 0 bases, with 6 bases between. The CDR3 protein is CASSQVHTTNEKLFF. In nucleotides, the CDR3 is TGTGCCAGCAGCCAAGTCCACACAACTAATGAAAAACTGTTTTTT.

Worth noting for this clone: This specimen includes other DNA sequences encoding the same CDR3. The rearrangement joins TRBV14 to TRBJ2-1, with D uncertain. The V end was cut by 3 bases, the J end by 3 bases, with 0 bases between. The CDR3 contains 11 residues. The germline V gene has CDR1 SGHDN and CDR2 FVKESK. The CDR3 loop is CASSHYNEQFF. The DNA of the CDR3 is TGTGCCAGCAGCCACTACAATGAGCAGTTCTTC.

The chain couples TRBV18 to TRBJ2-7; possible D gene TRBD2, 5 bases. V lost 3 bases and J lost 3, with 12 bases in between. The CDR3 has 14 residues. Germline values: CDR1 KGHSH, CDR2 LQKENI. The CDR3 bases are TGTGCCAGCTCACCCGCCGCCGAGGGCTACGAGCAGTACTTC. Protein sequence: CASSPAAEGYEQYF.

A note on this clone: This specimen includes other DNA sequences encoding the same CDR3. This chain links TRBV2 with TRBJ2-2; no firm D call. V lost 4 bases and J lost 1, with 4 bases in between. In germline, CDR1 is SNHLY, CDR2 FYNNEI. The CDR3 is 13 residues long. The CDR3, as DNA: TGTGCCAGCAGTGGTTTGAACACCGGGGAGCTGTTTTTT. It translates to CASSGLNTGELFF.

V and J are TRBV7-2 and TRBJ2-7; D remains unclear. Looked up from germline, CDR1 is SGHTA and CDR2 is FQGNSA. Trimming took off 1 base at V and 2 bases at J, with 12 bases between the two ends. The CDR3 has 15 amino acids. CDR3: CASSLEIGRAYEQYF. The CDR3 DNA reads TGTGCCAGCAGCTTAGAAATAGGAAGGGCCTACGAGCAGTACTTC.

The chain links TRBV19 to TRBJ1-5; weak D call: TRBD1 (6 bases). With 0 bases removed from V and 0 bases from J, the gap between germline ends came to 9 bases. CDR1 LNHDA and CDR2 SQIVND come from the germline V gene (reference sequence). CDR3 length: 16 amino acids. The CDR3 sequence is CASSIDSRGSNQPQHF. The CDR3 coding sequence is TGTGCCAGTAGTATAGATAGCAGGGGTAGCAATCAGCCCCAGCATTTT.

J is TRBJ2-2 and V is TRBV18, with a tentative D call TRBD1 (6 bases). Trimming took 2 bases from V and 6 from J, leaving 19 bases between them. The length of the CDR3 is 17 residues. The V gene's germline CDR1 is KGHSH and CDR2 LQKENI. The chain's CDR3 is CASSPSESRGGPGELFF. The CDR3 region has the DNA TGTGCCAGCTCACCATCGGAATCCAGGGGCGGGCCCGGGGAGCTGTTTTTT.

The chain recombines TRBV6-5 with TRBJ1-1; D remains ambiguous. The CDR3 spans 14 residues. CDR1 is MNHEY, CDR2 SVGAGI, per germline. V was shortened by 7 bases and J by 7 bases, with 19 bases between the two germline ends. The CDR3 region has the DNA TGTGCCAGCATTGGGTTGAGGGCTTCGTATGAAGCTTTCTTT. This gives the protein CASIGLRASYEAFF.

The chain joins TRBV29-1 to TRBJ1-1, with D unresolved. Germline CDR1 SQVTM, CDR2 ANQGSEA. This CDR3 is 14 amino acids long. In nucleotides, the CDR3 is TGCAGGCCGGTCCGGGGTCGGGTGAACACTGAAGCTTTCTTT. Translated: CRPVRGRVNTEAFF.

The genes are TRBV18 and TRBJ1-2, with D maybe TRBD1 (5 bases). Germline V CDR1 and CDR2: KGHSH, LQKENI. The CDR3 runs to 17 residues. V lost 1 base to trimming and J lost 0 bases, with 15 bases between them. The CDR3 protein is CASSPLSGAEANYGYTF. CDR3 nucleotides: TGTGCCAGCTCACCACTGTCTGGGGCAGAAGCTAACTATGGCTACACCTTC.

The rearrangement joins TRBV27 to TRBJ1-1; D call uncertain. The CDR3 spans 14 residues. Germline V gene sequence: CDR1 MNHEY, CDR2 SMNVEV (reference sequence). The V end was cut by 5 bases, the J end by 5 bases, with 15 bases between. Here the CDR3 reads CASSAGLRTTEAFF. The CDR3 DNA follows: TGTGCCAGCAGTGCCGGGCTACGAACGACTGAAGCTTTCTTT.